This T cell receptor (beta chain) derives from a study of regulatory T cells in long-lasting Graves disease. Study information: Persistent Graves' disease meant over 5 years of antithyroid drugs with positive TSH receptor antibodies.

Time point denoted: persistent/refractory GD, antithyroid drugs over 5 years with positive TRAb. Extracted RNA from PBMCs served as the source of the TCR library. This clonotype has a count of ten or more. As yet, its antigen is unknown. Germline values: CDR1 SNHLY, CDR2 FYNNEI. The CDR3 is made up of 14 amino acids. V was clipped by 7 bases and J by 3 bases; unmatched bases: 6. The study, taken as a whole, reports: Compared with new cases, persistent Graves' patients showed reduced TCR diversity. Patients with persistent disease showed a bias toward TRBV28, TRBJ1-2 and TRBJ2-5.

To make TCR beta libraries, researchers used iRepertoire HTBI primers and Arm-PCR of CDR3 regions. TCRdb independently ran MiXCR on the multiplex PCR reads; one entry per CDR3 protein. Counted here are 650,000 to 850,000 distinct CDR3 sequences, 25% to 35% occurring once; the ten biggest clones make up under 50%. The TCR comes from a female donor with Graves disease. The chain couples TRBV2 to TRBJ1-5, with 7 bases identical to TRBD1. The sample here was peripheral blood mononuclear cells (PBMCs), taken when the disease was refractory, from a patient treated with antithyroid drugs. CDR3 in DNA: TGTGCCAGCAAGGCAGGGGGGGTCAATCAGCCCCAGCATTTT. This translates into CASKAGGVNQPQHF.